The 17 T cell receptor beta chains reported below all come from one sample, sequenced in a study of radiotherapy plus CTLA-4 blockade in lung cancer. Clones were read by immunoSEQ multiplex PCR, and TCRdb kept only the in-frame ones, dropping some. The sample has more than 35,000 clones; around 83% are singletons. Sequences were derived from peripheral blood, sampled from a patient treated with radiotherapy plus ipilimumab. Receptors originate from a human donor with non-small cell lung cancer who had stable disease on radiotherapy plus ipilimumab.

The chain recombines TRBV6-1 with TRBJ2-4; a weak D match, TRBD2 (5 bases). The CDR3 sequence is 14 residues long. CDR1 is MNHNS and CDR2 is SASEGT in the germline V gene. With 3 bases removed from V and 1 base from J, the gap between germline ends came to 7 bases. CDR3 coding DNA: TGTGCCAGCAGTGATCCGGGGGCCAAAAACATTCAGTACTTC. Translation: CASSDPGAKNIQYF.

The chain employs TRBV5-4 and TRBJ2-3; 11 nucleotides align to TRBD2. Losses at the gene ends were 3 bases for V and 3 bases for J; bases not matched to a gene: 6. There are 16 residues in the CDR3. CDR1 and CDR2 from the germline V gene are SGHNT and YYREEE (reference sequence). DNA of the CDR3: TGTGCCAGCAGCTCAACGCTAGCGGGAGGTACAGATACGCAGTATTTT. Translating it yields CASSSTLAGGTDTQYF.

In its sample, this clone was seen once. The rearrangement links TRBV5-1 to TRBJ2-7; a weak D match, TRBD2 (6 bases). The V and J ends lost 0 bases and 5 bases respectively, with 15 bases between them. Germline V gene lookup returns CDR1 SGHRS and CDR2 YFSETQ. This CDR3 comprises 15 residues. The CDR3 region is CASSLGPGVKDEQYF. The CDR3 bases are TGCGCCAGCAGCTTGGGTCCGGGAGTAAAGGACGAGCAGTACTTC.

The chain combines TRBV5-4 with TRBJ1-5; 7 nucleotides agree with TRBD1. V trimming: 3 bases; J trimming: 0 bases; junction bases outside the gene matches: 3. The length of the CDR3 is 15 residues. Looked up from germline, CDR1 is SGHNT and CDR2 is YYREEE (reference sequence). Written as DNA, the CDR3 is TGTGCCAGCAGCTACGGGACAGATAGCAATCAGCCCCAGCATTTT. Translation gives CASSYGTDSNQPQHF. Variable domain in full (rest from reference TRBV5-4 and TRBJ1-5): ETGVTQSPTHLIKTRGQQVTLRCSSQSGHNTVSWYQQALGQGPQFIFQYYREEENGRGNFPPRFSGLQFPNYSSELNVNALELDDSALYLCASSYGTDSNQPQHFGDGTRLSIL.

J is TRBJ1-1 and V is TRBV6-1; 7 bases agree with TRBD1. The CDR3 has 13 residues. In germline, CDR1 is MNHNS, CDR2 SASEGT. Trimming at V came to 3 bases and at J to 3 bases, leaving 1 base not matched to a gene. The CDR3 DNA reads as TGTGCCAGCAGTGACAGGGGGTACACTGAAGCTTTCTTT. Amino acids: CASSDRGYTEAFF.

The chain links TRBV6-5 to TRBJ2-7, with TRBD1 matching 8 bases. Germline CDR1 reads MNHEY; CDR2 reads SVGAGI. V was clipped by 6 bases and J by 3 bases; unmatched bases: 4. CDR3 length: 13 amino acids. CDR3 loop: CASSRGQGYEQYF. The CDR3 bases are TGTGCCAGCAGCCGCGGACAGGGCTACGAGCAGTACTTC.

The V and J genes are TRBV10-3 and TRBJ2-3; D gene ambiguous. The last part of the DNA fits TRBJ1-5 better; the J call may be wrong. CDR3 length equals 14 residues. The germline V gene has CDR1 ENHRY and CDR2 SYGVKD. The CDR3 nucleotides are TGTGCCATCGCCCAGCGGGAGAGAGGAGATACGCAGCATTTT. It is translated as CAIAQRERGDTQHF.

The chain joins TRBV29-1 to TRBJ1-6; 9 bases match TRBD1. The CDR3 runs 13 residues. V lost 5 bases, J lost 8 bases, and 4 bases stayed unmatched. The germline V gene has CDR1 SQVTM and CDR2 ANQGSEA. This chain's CDR3 is CSVKWTGDSPLHF. The CDR3 bases are TGCAGCGTTAAGTGGACAGGGGATTCACCCCTCCACTTT.

The chain has TRBV19 and TRBJ2-5; TRBD1 matches at 8 bases. This CDR3 is 14 amino acids long. From germline, CDR1 is LNHDA and CDR2 SQIVND (reference sequence). Losses at the gene ends were 5 bases for V and 5 bases for J; bases not matched to a gene: 7. The CDR3 protein is CASSVQGAGETQYF. DNA for the CDR3: TGTGCCAGTAGTGTCCAGGGGGCAGGTGAGACCCAGTACTTC.

This clone turned up a few times. The gene calls are TRBV6-1 and TRBJ2-4; D is perhaps TRBD1 (6 bases). The V gene's germline CDR1 is MNHNS and CDR2 SASEGT. This CDR3 is built from 14 residues. V lost 2 bases and J lost 8, with 13 bases in between. CDR3 loop: CASSEYQGQDIQYF. The CDR3 bases are TGTGCCAGCAGTGAATATCAGGGGCAAGACATTCAGTACTTC.

The chain recombines TRBV11-3 with TRBJ2-3, with D tentatively TRBD2 (6 bases). Germline lookup yields CDR1 SGHNT and CDR2 YENEEA. V shed 3 bases and J shed 4 bases, with 14 bases lying between them. This CDR3 is 15 amino acids long. The CDR3 nucleotides are TGTGCCAGCAGCTTTTCAGGAGGGCCCTCAGATACGCAGTATTTT. The encoded protein is CASSFSGGPSDTQYF.

The chain combines TRBV7-3 with TRBJ2-2; 15 bases align to TRBD2. CDR1 is SGHTA, CDR2 FQGTGA, per germline. CDR3 length: 16 residues. Trimming took 4 bases from V and 7 from J; bases not matched to a gene: 4. The CDR3: CASSSGLAGGGGELFF. The DNA for the CDR3 is TGTGCCAGCAGCTCCGGACTAGCGGGAGGGGGCGGGGAGCTGTTTTTT. The variable domain in full, with the rest retrieved from reference TRBV7-3 and TRBJ2-2, is GAGVSQTPSNKVTEKGKYVELRCDPISGHTALYWYRQSLGQGPEFLIYFQGTGAADDSGLPNDRFFAVRPEGSVSTLKIQRTERGDSAVYLCASSSGLAGGGGELFFGEGSRLTVL.

This chain uses TRBV10-3 with TRBJ2-2, with TRBD2 as a possible D gene (6 bases). The CDR3 has 15 residues. Trimming cost V 4 bases and J 6 bases, with 15 bases left between them. Germline-derived CDR1 and CDR2 are ENHRY and SYGVKD. This CDR3 reads CAISVRHRDSGELFF. The CDR3 DNA is TGTGCCATCAGTGTACGGCACCGGGACTCCGGGGAGCTGTTTTTT.

This clone was picked up one time. In DNA form, the CDR3 reads TGTGCCAGCAGTCAGAGACAGGGTCCCTACGAGCAGTACTTC. Residues: CASSQRQGPYEQYF. J is TRBJ2-7 and V is TRBV6-5, with 7 bases matching TRBD1. J lost 2 bases, V lost 5 bases, and 6 bases had no gene match. The CDR3 is 14 amino acids. Germline V gene sequence: CDR1 MNHEY, CDR2 SVGAGI.

V is TRBV19 and J is TRBJ1-5; the match to TRBD1 covers 9 bases. This CDR3 is built from 16 residues. The V and J ends lost 4 bases and 4 bases, in that order; junction bases with no gene match: 8. Germline lookup yields CDR1 LNHDA and CDR2 SQIVND (reference sequence). The DNA of the CDR3 is TGTGCCAGTAGTACCGTCGGACAGGGGACGAATCAGCCCCAGCATTTT. The encoded protein is CASSTVGQGTNQPQHF. Looking up the rest from reference TRBV19 and TRBJ1-5 gives the full variable domain: DGGITQSPKYLFRKEGQNVTLSCEQNLNHDAMYWYRQDPGQGLRLIYYSQIVNDFQKGDIAEGYSVSREKKESFPLTVTSAQKNPTAFYLCASSTVGQGTNQPQHFGDGTRLSIL.

This clone was observed a handful of times. V is TRBV19 and J is TRBJ1-1, with 9 bases identical to TRBD1. This CDR3 contains 15 residues. Trimming took 5 bases from V and 5 from J; bases not matched to a gene: 9. CDR1 is LNHDA, CDR2 SQIVND, per germline (reference sequence). This CDR3 reads CASSLILTGGTEAFF. CDR3 coding DNA: TGTGCCAGTAGTCTTATTTTGACAGGGGGGACTGAAGCTTTCTTT.

V and J are TRBV5-1 and TRBJ2-2; TRBD2 might be the D (6 bases). With 5 bases removed from V and 2 bases from J, the gap between germline ends came to 16 bases. Looked up from germline, CDR1 is SGHRS and CDR2 is YFSETQ. The CDR3 is 16 amino acids. CDR3 DNA: TGCGCCAGCAGACGTAGACTGGGAGGCAACACCGGGGAGCTGTTTTTT. This translates into CASRRRLGGNTGELFF.